The rows below give T cell receptor beta chains drawn from one sample of a study of PD-L1 blockade in urothelial cancer. Produced via immunoSEQ multiplex PCR; TCRdb's table is partial and in-frame only. Here the sample spans approximately 100,000 clones, around 85% being singletons. The input for sequencing was PBMCs, taken around atezolizumab (anti-PD-L1) treatment. The receptors stem from a man over 45 with urothelial cancer. CDR3s include the opening cysteine and the closing phenylalanine or tryptophan. Each record gives: D gene, clone size, V gene, J gene, CDR3 protein, CDR3 DNA. A D gene is named only where the DNA matches it firmly. Size is stated for part of the rows, as once, few or many counts, or as a class when the clone is expanded.

D gene: TRBD2
clone size: -
V gene: TRBV10-1
J gene: TRBJ2-5
CDR3 protein: CASSEGRLAGTQETQYF
CDR3 DNA: TGCGCCAGCAGTGAAGGGCGACTAGCGGGGACCCAAGAGACCCAGTACTTC

D gene: -
clone size: -
V gene: TRBV11-2
J gene: TRBJ1-1
CDR3 protein: CASSTRSGAGEAFF
CDR3 DNA: TGTGCCAGCAGCACAAGAAGCGGGGCCGGTGAAGCTTTCTTT

D gene: TRBD1
clone size: few
V gene: TRBV19
J gene: TRBJ1-1
CDR3 protein: CASSPWGQGNTEAFF
CDR3 DNA: TGTGCCAGTAGTCCCTGGGGACAGGGAAACACTGAAGCTTTCTTT

D gene: TRBD1
clone size: -
V gene: TRBV18
J gene: TRBJ1-5
CDR3 protein: CASSPTPGQGKGNQPQHF
CDR3 DNA: TGTGCCAGCTCACCGACGCCGGGACAGGGCAAGGGAAATCAGCCCCAGCATTTT

D gene: -
clone size: -
V gene: TRBV2
J gene: TRBJ2-5
CDR3 protein: CASSDYYSETQYF
CDR3 DNA: TGTGCCAGCAGTGATTACTACTCCGAGACCCAGTACTTC

D gene: -
clone size: -
V gene: TRBV5-1
J gene: TRBJ2-1
CDR3 protein: CASSPFEAGAYNEQFF
CDR3 DNA: TGCGCCAGCAGCCCATTCGAGGCGGGCGCCTACAATGAGCAGTTCTTC

D gene: -
clone size: -
V gene: TRBV30
J gene: TRBJ2-4
CDR3 protein: CAWSGGENIQYF
CDR3 DNA: TGTGCCTGGAGTGGGGGGGAAAACATTCAGTACTTC

D gene: -
clone size: once
V gene: TRBV7-6
J gene: TRBJ1-5
CDR3 protein: CASSPLGGPQHF
CDR3 DNA: TGTGCCAGCAGCCCCCTCGGGGGGCCCCAGCATTTT

D gene: -
clone size: once
V gene: TRBV7-9
J gene: TRBJ2-3
CDR3 protein: CASSLLSTDTQYF
CDR3 DNA: TGTGCCAGCAGCTTATTGTCGACAGATACGCAGTATTTT

D gene: TRBD1
clone size: -
V gene: TRBV5-4
J gene: TRBJ1-2
CDR3 protein: CASSEQQGMYGYTF
CDR3 DNA: TGTGCCAGCAGCGAACAACAGGGGATGTATGGCTACACCTTC

D gene: -
clone size: -
V gene: TRBV30
J gene: TRBJ1-5
CDR3 protein: CAWSLGTFNQPQHF
CDR3 DNA: TGTGCCTGGAGCCTGGGGACTTTCAATCAGCCCCAGCATTTT

D gene: -
clone size: few
V gene: TRBV7-9
J gene: TRBJ1-5
CDR3 protein: CASSQGSGDTQPQHF
CDR3 DNA: TGTGCCAGCAGCCAGGGGTCGGGCGACACTCAGCCCCAGCATTTT

D gene: TRBD1
clone size: -
V gene: TRBV9
J gene: TRBJ2-7
CDR3 protein: CASNPGQSSYEQYF
CDR3 DNA: TGTGCCAGCAATCCGGGACAGAGCTCCTACGAGCAGTACTTC

D gene: TRBD1
clone size: -
V gene: TRBV18
J gene: TRBJ2-2
CDR3 protein: CASSPIQGDNTGELFF
CDR3 DNA: TGTGCCAGCTCACCAATACAGGGGGATAACACCGGGGAGCTGTTTTTT

D gene: -
clone size: -
V gene: TRBV11-2
J gene: TRBJ2-3
CDR3 protein: CASSLDLLTDTQYF
CDR3 DNA: TGTGCCAGCAGCTTAGACTTACTTACAGATACGCAGTATTTT

D gene: TRBD1
clone size: -
V gene: TRBV28
J gene: TRBJ1-2
CDR3 protein: CASSLVHRGRGGYTF
CDR3 DNA: TGTGCCAGCAGTTTAGTTCACAGGGGGCGAGGTGGCTACACCTTC

D gene: -
clone size: -
V gene: TRBV19
J gene: TRBJ2-7
CDR3 protein: CASKGGASSYEQYF
CDR3 DNA: TGTGCCAGTAAGGGCGGGGCCAGCTCCTACGAGCAGTACTTC

D gene: TRBD1
clone size: -
V gene: TRBV6-1
J gene: TRBJ1-4
CDR3 protein: CASRTGGYANEKLFF
CDR3 DNA: TGTGCCAGCCGTACAGGGGGATACGCTAATGAAAAACTGTTTTTT

D gene: TRBD2
clone size: -
V gene: TRBV5-6
J gene: TRBJ2-5
CDR3 protein: CASSLRTSGMEVETQYF
CDR3 DNA: TGTGCCAGCAGCTTAAGGACTAGCGGGATGGAGGTGGAGACCCAGTACTTC

D gene: -
clone size: -
V gene: TRBV28
J gene: TRBJ1-5
CDR3 protein: CASRDSGVLNQPQHF
CDR3 DNA: TGTGCCAGCAGGGATTCAGGGGTACTTAATCAGCCCCAGCATTTT

D gene: -
clone size: -
V gene: TRBV7-2
J gene: TRBJ2-3
CDR3 protein: CASSSRAGSLPFSTDTQYF
CDR3 DNA: TGTGCCAGCAGCTCGCGGGCCGGTTCTCTCCCGTTTAGCACAGATACGCAGTATTTT

D gene: -
clone size: -
V gene: TRBV7-3
J gene: TRBJ2-2
CDR3 protein: CASSLGGLGTGELFF
CDR3 DNA: TGTGCCAGCAGCCTGGGAGGACTTGGAACCGGGGAGCTGTTTTTT

D gene: TRBD2
clone size: once
V gene: TRBV9
J gene: TRBJ2-2
CDR3 protein: CASSLRTSGSVGELFF
CDR3 DNA: TGTGCCAGCAGCCTCCGGACTAGCGGGAGTGTCGGGGAGCTGTTTTTT

D gene: -
clone size: few
V gene: TRBV5-1
J gene: TRBJ1-3
CDR3 protein: CASSLDRSGNTIYF
CDR3 DNA: TGCGCCAGCAGCTTGGACAGGTCTGGAAACACCATATATTTT

D gene: -
clone size: -
V gene: TRBV19
J gene: TRBJ2-5
CDR3 protein: CASSPGTSQETQYF
CDR3 DNA: TGTGCCAGTAGTCCCGGGACAAGCCAAGAGACCCAGTACTTC

D gene: -
clone size: -
V gene: TRBV4-2
J gene: TRBJ1-1
CDR3 protein: CASSQGEGWSTEAFF
CDR3 DNA: TGTGCCAGCAGCCAAGGGGAGGGCTGGAGCACTGAAGCTTTCTTT

D gene: TRBD1
clone size: -
V gene: TRBV19
J gene: TRBJ2-7
CDR3 protein: CASSIGGGQGAYEQYF
CDR3 DNA: TGTGCCAGTAGTATAGGAGGAGGACAGGGGGCCTACGAGCAGTACTTC

D gene: TRBD1
clone size: once
V gene: TRBV5-4
J gene: TRBJ2-5
CDR3 protein: CASTLGTGGQETQYF
CDR3 DNA: TGTGCCAGCACCCTGGGGACAGGGGGCCAAGAGACCCAGTACTTC

D gene: -
clone size: -
V gene: TRBV5-1
J gene: TRBJ2-2
CDR3 protein: CASSLGRQDSTGELFF
CDR3 DNA: TGCGCCAGCAGCTTGGGTCGGCAAGACTCCACCGGGGAGCTGTTTTTT

D gene: TRBD2
clone size: -
V gene: TRBV2
J gene: TRBJ2-5
CDR3 protein: CASSSRVSGRALETQYF
CDR3 DNA: TGTGCCAGCAGTTCCCGTGTTAGCGGGAGGGCCCTGGAGACCCAGTACTTC

D gene: -
clone size: -
V gene: TRBV30
J gene: TRBJ2-1
CDR3 protein: CAWSIGPSGEQFF
CDR3 DNA: TGTGCCTGGAGCATAGGGCCTTCGGGGGAGCAGTTCTTC

D gene: TRBD2
clone size: -
V gene: TRBV5-1
J gene: TRBJ2-3
CDR3 protein: CASSYLAGGPDTQYF
CDR3 DNA: TGCGCCAGCAGCTATCTAGCGGGAGGGCCCGATACGCAGTATTTT

D gene: -
clone size: -
V gene: TRBV5-1
J gene: TRBJ1-5
CDR3 protein: CASSPGAGFNQPQHF
CDR3 DNA: TGCGCCAGCAGCCCAGGAGCGGGATTCAATCAGCCCCAGCATTTT

D gene: TRBD1
clone size: -
V gene: TRBV7-2
J gene: TRBJ1-1
CDR3 protein: CASRPGQGAGTEAFF
CDR3 DNA: TGTGCCAGCAGACCGGGACAGGGCGCGGGAACTGAAGCTTTCTTT

D gene: -
clone size: once
V gene: TRBV5-1
J gene: TRBJ2-2
CDR3 protein: CASSLMSSNTGELFF
CDR3 DNA: TGCGCCAGCAGCTTGATGAGTTCGAACACCGGGGAGCTGTTTTTT

D gene: TRBD1
clone size: -
V gene: TRBV7-2
J gene: TRBJ1-1
CDR3 protein: CASSTRTGYEAFF
CDR3 DNA: TGTGCCAGCAGCACCCGGACAGGGTATGAAGCTTTCTTT

D gene: TRBD1
clone size: -
V gene: TRBV19
J gene: TRBJ2-2
CDR3 protein: CASSRQGGTGELFF
CDR3 DNA: TGTGCCAGTAGTAGACAGGGGGGCACCGGGGAGCTGTTTTTT

D gene: -
clone size: -
V gene: TRBV30
J gene: TRBJ2-4
CDR3 protein: CAWSVRKMDSRKNIQYF
CDR3 DNA: TGTGCCTGGAGTGTACGCAAAATGGACTCTCGAAAAAACATTCAGTACTTC

D gene: -
clone size: few
V gene: TRBV19
J gene: TRBJ2-1
CDR3 protein: CASTSNRRGGNEQFF
CDR3 DNA: TGTGCCAGTACCTCAAACCGGAGGGGAGGCAATGAGCAGTTCTTC

D gene: -
clone size: few
V gene: TRBV4-1
J gene: TRBJ2-1
CDR3 protein: CASSQGEFGGSYNEQFF
CDR3 DNA: TGCGCCAGCAGCCAAGGGGAATTCGGGGGATCCTACAATGAGCAGTTCTTC

D gene: -
clone size: -
V gene: TRBV9
J gene: TRBJ2-2
CDR3 protein: CASSVVGTTTGELFF
CDR3 DNA: TGTGCCAGCAGCGTAGTAGGGACAACCACCGGGGAGCTGTTTTTT

D gene: -
clone size: -
V gene: TRBV20-1
J gene: TRBJ2-3
CDR3 protein: CSARDMDTQYF
CDR3 DNA: TGCAGTGCTAGAGATATGGATACGCAGTATTTT

D gene: -
clone size: -
V gene: TRBV1
J gene: TRBJ1-2
CDR3 protein: CTSSQVGGISPNYGYTF
CDR3 DNA: TGCACCAGCAGCCAAGTTGGAGGCATCAGTCCCAACTATGGCTACACCTTC

D gene: -
clone size: -
V gene: TRBV28
J gene: TRBJ1-2
CDR3 protein: CASRPRGRVLGYTF
CDR3 DNA: TGTGCCAGCAGGCCCAGGGGCAGAGTACTAGGCTACACCTTC

D gene: -
clone size: -
V gene: TRBV19
J gene: TRBJ1-4
CDR3 protein: CASSTRTETSGLFF
CDR3 DNA: TGTGCCAGTAGTACGCGGACAGAGACCTCCGGACTGTTTTTT

D gene: TRBD2
clone size: -
V gene: TRBV6-6
J gene: TRBJ2-3
CDR3 protein: CASRSTSGTDTQYF
CDR3 DNA: TGTGCCAGCAGGTCGACTAGCGGGACTGATACGCAGTATTTT

D gene: -
clone size: -
V gene: TRBV6-5
J gene: TRBJ2-7
CDR3 protein: CASSYSNSPEQYF
CDR3 DNA: TGTGCCAGCAGTTACTCGAACTCCCCCGAGCAGTACTTC

D gene: TRBD1
clone size: -
V gene: TRBV28
J gene: TRBJ2-7
CDR3 protein: CASSASGTGRNEQYF
CDR3 DNA: TGTGCCAGCAGTGCATCCGGGACAGGGAGGAACGAGCAGTACTTC